The present T cell receptor beta chain was sequenced within a study of T cell changes during pregnancy in multiple sclerosis. Profiled with immunoSEQ multiplex PCR; TCRdb holds only in-frame clones, not every one. The sample shows around 70,000 clones, around 94% of them seen only once. Germline loops: CDR1 SGHTA, CDR2 FQGNSA. The CDR3 runs to 17 residues. V shed 5 bases and J 0 bases; nucleotides not matched to a gene: 11. This material consisted of peripheral blood, taken before pregnancy. The sequence derives from a female donor with multiple sclerosis, enrolled in a pregnancy study. This rearrangement joins TRBV7-2 to TRBJ2-7, with TRBD2 matching over 9 bases. CDR3 in DNA: TGTGCCAGCAGCCCCCTCCCGAGGACTAGCGCCTCCTACGAGCAGTACTTC. Its protein product is CASSPLPRTSASYEQYF.